The clone carrying this T cell receptor beta chain turned up a few times. The antigen is unknown. The entry originates in a study of T-cell memory formation after mild COVID-19. The overall study: Clustering of TCRs was largely donor specific. Study conclusions and caveats: Memory cells collected pre-infection included some clones that later responded, suggesting cross-reactive memory joined.

V gave up 1 base and J gave up 8 bases, with 15 bases separating them. This CDR3 has 15 residues. Per the germline V gene, CDR1 is LGHNA and CDR2 is YSLEER. MiXCR, run by TCRdb on the 5' RACE reads, gives a single entry per CDR3 protein. In the table there are 400,000 or so distinct CDR3 sequences, roughly 20% of which are singletons. This chain links TRBV4-3 with TRBJ2-1; a weak D match, TRBD2 (6 bases). What was sequenced was PBMCs or a T cell subset sorted from them (not recorded which). The origin of this receptor is an adult woman who had mild COVID-19 (a few samples of this study predate the infection). Cell type and time point are not known. CDR3 region: CASSQGEELSYEQFF. The CDR3 nucleotides read TGCGCCAGCAGCCAAGGGGAGGAGCTTAGCTATGAGCAGTTCTTC.